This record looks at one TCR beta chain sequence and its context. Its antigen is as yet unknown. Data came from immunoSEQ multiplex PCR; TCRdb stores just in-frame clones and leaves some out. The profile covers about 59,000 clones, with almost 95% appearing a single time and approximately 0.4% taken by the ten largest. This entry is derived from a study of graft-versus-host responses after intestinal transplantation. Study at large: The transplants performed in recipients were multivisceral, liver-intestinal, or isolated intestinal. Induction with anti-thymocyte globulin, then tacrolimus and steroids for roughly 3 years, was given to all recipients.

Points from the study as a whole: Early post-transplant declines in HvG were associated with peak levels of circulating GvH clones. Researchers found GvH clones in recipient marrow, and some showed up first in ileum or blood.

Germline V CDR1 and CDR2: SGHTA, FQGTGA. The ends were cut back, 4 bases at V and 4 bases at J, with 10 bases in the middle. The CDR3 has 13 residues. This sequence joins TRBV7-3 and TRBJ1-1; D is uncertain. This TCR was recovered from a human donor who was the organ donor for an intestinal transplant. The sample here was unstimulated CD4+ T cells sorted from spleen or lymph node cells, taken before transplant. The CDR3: CASSSTRGTEAFF. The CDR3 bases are TGTGCCAGCAGCTCAACTCGTGGCACTGAAGCTTTCTTT.